The 31 T cell receptor beta chains below come from one sample, sequenced in a study of response to subunit inactivated influenza vaccine. TCRdb called the RT-PCR reads again in MiXCR, with one record for every CDR3 protein. The sample includes around 580,000 distinct CDR3 sequences, roughly 12% of them seen just once. Sample: PBMCs from blood, taken on the day of vaccination. The receptor set was obtained from a man in his fifties or sixties who received an inactivated influenza vaccine.

This clonotype has only a few counts. The genes are TRBV4-2 and TRBJ1-3; a weak D match, TRBD1 (5 bases). The germline gives CDR1 LGHNA, CDR2 YNFKEQ. The V end was cut by 1 base, the J end by 4 bases, with 14 bases between. CDR3 size: 16 residues. The chain's CDR3 is CASSQGSQGTGNTIYF. The CDR3 coding sequence is TGTGCCAGCAGCCAAGGCTCTCAGGGAACCGGAAACACCATATATTTT.

Regarding this clonotype: One junction end does not reproduce the germline sequence, and a read error may be involved. This sequence joins TRBV11-2 and TRBJ2-1, with 15 bases lining up with TRBD2. CDR3 size: 18 residues. The V gene's germline CDR1 is SGHAT and CDR2 FQNNGV. This CDR3 is CARSSRTSGRAGLNEQFF. In DNA form, the CDR3 reads TGTGCCAGAAGCTCTCGGACTAGCGGGAGGGCCGGACTGAATGAGCAGTTCTTC.

J is TRBJ1-2 and V is TRBV12-3 or TRBV12-4; D uncertain. Trimming took off 7 bases at V and 0 bases at J, with 12 bases between the two ends. This CDR3 is 14 amino acids long. The CDR3 spells CASKPSQANYGYTF. CDR3 coding DNA: TGTGCCAGCAAACCGAGCCAGGCTAACTATGGCTACACCTTC.

In this sample, this clonotype turned up a few times. The J gene is TRBJ2-2, the V gene TRBV6-1; the D gene is possibly TRBD1 (6 bases). The CDR3 is made up of 15 amino acids. The V gene lost 5 bases and the J gene lost 4 bases, with 14 bases spanning the gap. Germline CDR1 is MNHNS and CDR2 is SASEGT. Written as DNA, the CDR3 is TGTGCCAGCAGTCCAACAGGGACGGGCACCGGGGAGCTGTTTTTT. It codes for CASSPTGTGTGELFF.

V is TRBV20-1 and J is TRBJ2-1, with 14 bases identical to TRBD2. Germline CDR1 DFQATT, CDR2 SNEGSKA (reference sequence). After removal of 6 bases from V and 7 bases from J, the junction contained 14 bases not matched to a gene. The CDR3 consists of 17 residues. The CDR3 coding sequence is TGCAGTGCCCTGCCCGGGACTAGCGGGAGTAGTCAGAATGAGCAGTTCTTC. Its protein is CSALPGTSGSSQNEQFF.

The chain links TRBV10-3 to TRBJ2-5, with D tentatively TRBD1 or TRBD2 (5 bases each). CDR3 size: 13 residues. Germline V gives CDR1 ENHRY, CDR2 SYGVKD. V gave up 7 bases and J gave up 2 bases, with 11 bases separating them. Written as DNA, the CDR3 is TGTGCCATCAATCCGGGGCCTCAAGAGACCCAGTACTTC. Its translation: CAINPGPQETQYF.

The table lists this clonotype with many counts. The CDR3 protein is CSVETLAGVEDTQYF. Written as DNA, the CDR3 is TGCAGCGTTGAAACGCTAGCGGGAGTGGAAGATACGCAGTATTTT. The gene calls are TRBV29-1 and TRBJ2-3, with 10 bases that match TRBD2. CDR3 length: 15 amino acids. Losses at the gene ends were 2 bases for V and 5 bases for J; bases not matched to a gene: 7. In germline, CDR1 is SQVTM, CDR2 ANQGSEA.

This clonotype has at least ten counts. This chain connects TRBV24-1 to TRBJ2-7; 12 nucleotides line up with TRBD1. The germline CDR1 and CDR2 sequences are KGHDR and SFDVKD. CDR3 length: 14 residues. V dropped 9 bases and J dropped 5; count of bases not matched to a gene: 7. CDR3: CATRRDRGPNEQYF. The CDR3 DNA reads TGTGCCACCCGCCGGGACAGGGGGCCAAACGAGCAGTACTTC.

CDR3 residues: CAISVGTKETQYF. Here the CDR3 DNA reads TGTGCCATCAGTGTTGGGACGAAAGAGACCCAGTACTTC. The rearrangement links TRBV10-3 to TRBJ2-5, with D tentatively TRBD1 or TRBD2 (5 bases each). Trimming removed 4 bases at V and 3 bases at J, with 9 bases between. Germline V gives CDR1 ENHRY, CDR2 SYGVKD. There are 13 residues in the CDR3.

A few counts support this clonotype. This sequence joins TRBV19 and TRBJ2-2; perhaps TRBD2 as D (6 bases). In germline, CDR1 is LNHDA, CDR2 SQIVND (reference sequence). Trimming removed 3 bases at V and 4 bases at J, with 9 bases between. CDR3 length equals 14 residues. CDR3 nucleotide sequence: TGTGCCAGTAGTATGGCGGGGTCCACCGGGGAGCTGTTTTTT. It translates to CASSMAGSTGELFF.

This clonotype was picked up many times. V and J are TRBV14 and TRBJ2-1; TRBD1 aligns across 7 bases. The CDR3 extends over 13 amino acids. The germline CDR1 and CDR2 sequences are SGHDN and FVKESK. Losses at the gene ends were 6 bases for V and 6 bases for J; bases not matched to a gene: 5. The CDR3 region is CASSLNRGNEQFF. CDR3 nucleotide sequence: TGTGCCAGCAGTCTCAACAGGGGCAATGAGCAGTTCTTC.

Concerning this clonotype itself: One end of the junction does not line up with germline, which may come from a read error. V is TRBV28 and J is TRBJ1-2; D may be TRBD1 (6 bases). The CDR3 totals 12 residues. Germline V CDR1 and CDR2: MDHEN, SYDVKM. CDR3 sequence (DNA): TGTGCCAGCGGTTTAACAGGGTATGGCTACACCTTC. Translating gives CASGLTGYGYTF.

The J gene is TRBJ2-2, the V gene TRBV7-9; D is unresolved. The CDR3 extends over 17 amino acids. Between the trimmed V and J ends, which lost 2 bases and 7 bases, there was a span of 20 bases. Germline V gene sequence: CDR1 SEHNR, CDR2 FQNEAQ (reference sequence). In nucleotides, the CDR3 is TGTGCCAGCAGCTTAATTAAGCCCGGGCCACCGGGCGGGGAGCTGTTTTTT. Its translation: CASSLIKPGPPGGELFF.

J is TRBJ2-7 and V is TRBV7-2; D possibly uses TRBD1 or TRBD2 (6 bases each). Germline V gene lookup returns CDR1 SGHTA and CDR2 FQGNSA. Trimming removed 0 bases from V and 7 bases from J, with 16 bases in between. The CDR3 runs to 15 residues. The CDR3, as DNA: TGTGCCAGCAGCTTAGCTGGGGGGCGATATGAAGAGCAGTACTTC. Residues: CASSLAGGRYEEQYF.

This sequence joins TRBV5-1 and TRBJ1-1; a possible D gene is TRBD1 (6 bases). The ends were cut back, 1 base at V and 0 bases at J, with 19 bases in the middle. CDR1 is SGHRS and CDR2 is YFSETQ in the germline V gene. The CDR3 has 18 residues. CDR3 nucleotides: TGCGCCAGCAGCTTGTACCAAGGGGGGGCGGGGTTGAACACTGAAGCTTTCTTT. Protein sequence: CASSLYQGGAGLNTEAFF.

This clonotype was counted only a few times. J is TRBJ2-5 and V is TRBV20-1; 10 bases align to TRBD1. The V gene's germline CDR1 is DFQATT and CDR2 SNEGSKA (reference sequence). The length of the CDR3 is 16 residues. V shed 1 base and J 5 bases; nucleotides not matched to a gene: 10. The CDR3: CSARVSGTGVWETQYF. As DNA, the CDR3 is TGCAGTGCTAGAGTCTCTGGGACAGGGGTTTGGGAGACCCAGTACTTC.

V usage is TRBV11-2 and J usage is TRBJ2-4; a possible D gene is TRBD2 (5 bases). The V gene's germline CDR1 is SGHAT and CDR2 FQNNGV. This CDR3 has 16 residues. Trimming took off 3 bases at V and 10 bases at J, with 22 bases between the two ends. The CDR3 sequence: CASSFAVGPHRGIQYF. In nucleotides, the CDR3 is TGTGCCAGCAGCTTCGCCGTAGGACCTCATAGAGGGATTCAGTACTTC. Drawing the rest from reference TRBV11-2 and TRBJ2-4, the complete variable domain is EAGVAQSPRYKIIEKRQSVAFWCNPISGHATLYWYQQILGQGPKLLIQFQNNGVVDDSQLPKDRFSAERLKGVDSTLKIQPAKLEDSAVYLCASSFAVGPHRGIQYFGAGTRLSVL.

The table lists this clonotype with a few counts. The chain joins TRBV7-8 to TRBJ2-5; D might be TRBD1 (6 bases). The CDR3 sequence is 16 residues long. The V end was cut by 2 bases, the J end by 7 bases, with 20 bases between. CDR1 and CDR2 from the germline V gene are SGHVS and FQNEAQ. The CDR3 nucleotides are TGTGCCAGCAGCTTAAACAGGGACCCCATCAAGGGGACCCAGTACTTC. Its translation is CASSLNRDPIKGTQYF.

The chain is built from TRBV2 and TRBJ2-7; D is possibly TRBD1 or TRBD2 (5 bases each). V was cut by 2 bases and J by 3 bases, with 14 bases left in between. Germline CDR1 is SNHLY and CDR2 is FYNNEI. This CDR3 has 15 amino acids. The chain's CDR3 is CASSETGTYVYEQYF. CDR3 bases: TGTGCCAGCAGTGAAACGGGGACCTACGTCTACGAGCAGTACTTC.

This chain uses TRBV11-2 with TRBJ2-3, with D unresolved. The CDR3 totals 14 residues. The germline V gene encodes CDR1 SGHAT and CDR2 FQNNGV. V lost 5 bases to trimming and J lost 6 bases, with 15 bases between them. CDR3 sequence: CASSQRDVMDTQYF. CDR3 bases: TGTGCCAGCAGCCAACGAGACGTAATGGATACGCAGTATTTT. Filled out from reference TRBV11-2 and TRBJ2-3, the complete variable domain reads EAGVAQSPRYKIIEKRQSVAFWCNPISGHATLYWYQQILGQGPKLLIQFQNNGVVDDSQLPKDRFSAERLKGVDSTLKIQPAKLEDSAVYLCASSQRDVMDTQYFGPGTRLTVL.

The V and J genes are TRBV29-1 and TRBJ2-7; 10 bases map to TRBD2. CDR1 SQVTM and CDR2 ANQGSEA come from the germline V gene. This CDR3 region has 14 residues. The V segment lost 6 bases and the J segment 5 bases; nucleotides outside the gene matches: 10. Here the CDR3 DNA reads TGCAGCGTCCTGGGTGCTAGCGGGAGTAACGAGCAGTACTTC. This codes for CSVLGASGSNEQYF.

This clonotype appeared a few times. The chain carries TRBV19 and TRBJ2-3; the D gene is possibly TRBD2 (7 bases). Germline values: CDR1 LNHDA, CDR2 SQIVND (reference sequence). This CDR3 is built from 15 residues. Trimming took off 3 bases at V and 4 bases at J, with 14 bases between the two ends. The chain's CDR3 is CASSIRGGRADTQYF. CDR3 in DNA: TGTGCCAGTAGTATTCGCGGGGGCCGAGCAGATACGCAGTATTTT.

This clonotype was found a few times. The gene calls are TRBV12-3 or TRBV12-4 and TRBJ2-6, with D unresolved. Between the trimmed V and J ends, which lost 6 bases and 4 bases, there was a span of 7 bases. The CDR3 has 13 amino acids. The CDR3 region is CASRRIGANVLTF. Here the CDR3 DNA reads TGTGCCAGCAGGCGAATAGGGGCCAACGTCCTGACTTTC.

This clonotype was seen a few times. The J gene is TRBJ1-2, the V gene TRBV10-3; the match to TRBD1 covers 9 bases. CDR3 length equals 14 residues. Germline CDR1 ENHRY, CDR2 SYGVKD. The V segment lost 4 bases and the J segment 6 bases; nucleotides outside the gene matches: 6. The CDR3 nucleotides read TGTGCCATCAGTGTCAAACAGGGGGCGGATGGCTACACCTTC. Residues: CAISVKQGADGYTF.

The V and J genes are TRBV5-6 and TRBJ2-7, with 9 bases that match TRBD2. Germline loops: CDR1 SGHDT, CDR2 YYEEEE. The V and J ends lost 3 bases and 3 bases, in that order; junction bases with no gene match: 7. The length of the CDR3 is 15 residues. Here the CDR3 reads CASSWGLAGDYEQYF. The DNA for the CDR3 is TGTGCCAGCAGCTGGGGTTTAGCGGGGGACTACGAGCAGTACTTC.

This chain uses TRBV20-1 with TRBJ2-1; 8 positions match TRBD2. Germline trimming cut 5 bases from V and 5 bases from J; bases unmatched to any gene: 8. This CDR3 is built from 14 residues. CDR1 and CDR2 (germline): DFQATT, SNEGSKA (reference sequence). DNA for the CDR3: TGCAGTGCTCGGACTAGCTTCAGCAACAATGAGCAGTTCTTC. This translates into CSARTSFSNNEQFF.

The chain recombines TRBV7-9 with TRBJ2-7; 8 nucleotides align to TRBD2. The trim removed 6 bases at V and 5 bases at J, leaving 12 bases unmatched. The CDR3 runs to 15 residues. In germline, CDR1 is SEHNR, CDR2 FQNEAQ (reference sequence). The CDR3, as DNA: TGTGCCAGCAGGTCCGGGGGGGGGTCGGTACACGAGCAGTACTTC. Its translation is CASRSGGGSVHEQYF.

This clonotype came up many times. The chain's CDR3 is CASSVTSGSDGEQFF. The CDR3 DNA is TGTGCCAGCAGCGTAACCAGCGGGAGTGATGGTGAGCAGTTCTTC. The V gene is TRBV9, the J gene TRBJ2-1; 8 bases are shared with TRBD2. Germline trimming cut 1 base from V and 9 bases from J; bases unmatched to any gene: 9. Germline V gives CDR1 SGDLS, CDR2 YYNGEE. The CDR3 consists of 15 residues.

The CDR3 coding sequence is TGTGCCAGCAGTTACTCGGATCGGACAGGGACCTATGGCTACACCTTC. Residues: CASSYSDRTGTYGYTF. The gene calls are TRBV6-2 or TRBV6-3 and TRBJ1-2, with TRBD1 matching 8 bases. Germline CDR1 reads MNHEY; CDR2 reads SVGEGT. Losses at the gene ends were 0 bases for V and 4 bases for J; bases not matched to a gene: 7. The CDR3 has 16 amino acids.

This CDR3 is CASSFLGQGYGYTF. The CDR3 DNA reads TGTGCCAGCAGTTTTCTGGGTCAGGGCTATGGCTACACCTTC. This chain uses TRBV12-3 or TRBV12-4 with TRBJ1-2; D might be TRBD1 (5 bases). CDR3 length: 14 residues. V was shortened by 3 bases and J by 4 bases, with 12 bases between the two germline ends.

This clonotype was picked up many times. The chain employs TRBV29-1 and TRBJ2-3; the D is unclear. There are 12 residues in the CDR3. The ends were cut back, 6 bases at V and 7 bases at J, with 14 bases in the middle. CDR1 is SQVTM, CDR2 ANQGSEA, per germline. Here the CDR3 DNA reads TGCAGCGTATCTCGGGCAAGGAATACGCAGTATTTT. Protein product: CSVSRARNTQYF.